Below are 7 T cell receptor beta chains sequenced from a single sample in a study of tissue T cells after allogeneic stem cell transplantation. Profiling relied on immunoSEQ multiplex PCR, and the TCRdb table lists in-frame clones only, not all of them. The sample carries about 3,700 clones, approximately 50% recorded once. Sample: tissue from the ileum, taken at autopsy. The receptors derive from a male donor aged 60 or over with lung cancer.

V gene TRBV28 combines with J gene TRBJ1-1; D gene uncertain. This CDR3 region has 14 residues. Trimming shortened V by 5 bases and J by 4 bases, and 14 bases separated the two germline ends. Germline V gives CDR1 MDHEN, CDR2 SYDVKM. CDR3 bases: TGTGCCAGCAGTCCGAGCGGGATTGGCACTGAAGCTTTCTTT. This translates into CASSPSGIGTEAFF.

Only a few counts were recorded for this clone. The V and J genes are TRBV4-1 and TRBJ2-5; a possible D gene is TRBD2 (5 bases). Germline V gives CDR1 MGHRA, CDR2 YSYEKL. The V gene lost 0 bases and the J gene lost 5 bases, with 13 bases spanning the gap. The CDR3 has 15 residues. DNA of the CDR3: TGCGCCAGCAGCCAAGATCCCCGCGGGTCGGAGACCCAGTACTTC. Translating gives CASSQDPRGSETQYF.

This clone was picked up a small number of times. V usage is TRBV2 and J usage is TRBJ2-7, with TRBD2 matching over 7 bases. The J segment lost 2 bases and the V segment lost 5 bases, leaving 6 bases of the junction unmatched. Germline V lookup: CDR1 SNHLY, CDR2 FYNNEI. The CDR3 covers 14 residues. CDR3 sequence: CASSQRGAAYEQYF. The CDR3 DNA follows: TGTGCCAGCAGTCAGCGGGGAGCGGCCTACGAGCAGTACTTC.

The chain is built from TRBV5-1 and TRBJ2-1; the match to TRBD2 covers 11 bases. V lost 4 bases to trimming and J lost 5 bases; unmatched junction nucleotides: 5. In germline, CDR1 is SGHRS, CDR2 YFSETQ. The CDR3 runs 15 residues. The DNA of the CDR3 is TGCGCCAGCAGCCCCATACTAGCGGGAGACAATGAGCAGTTCTTC. Its translation is CASSPILAGDNEQFF.

The gene calls are TRBV10-3 and TRBJ2-7; D gene ambiguous. From germline, CDR1 is ENHRY and CDR2 SYGVKD. CDR3 length: 13 residues. V was trimmed by 7 bases and J by 2 bases, leaving 12 bases between them. The CDR3 DNA sequence: TGTGCCATCACCGACGGGCAGGCCTACGAGCAGTACTTC. It encodes CAITDGQAYEQYF.

The rearrangement uses TRBV4-3 and TRBJ2-1; D ambiguous. This CDR3 has 15 residues. Germline-derived CDR1 and CDR2 are LGHNA and YSLEER. Trimming removed 0 bases at V and 5 bases at J, with 11 bases between. CDR3 bases: TGCGCCAGCAGCCAAGATATGCGCGGTCACAATGAGCAGTTCTTC. Translating gives CASSQDMRGHNEQFF.

This clone was seen more than once but under ten times. The rearrangement uses TRBV18 and TRBJ2-7; TRBD2 agrees at 8 bases. The CDR3 totals 12 residues. CDR1 is KGHSH, CDR2 LQKENI, per germline. V was pared by 6 bases and J by 5 bases, with 3 bases of the junction left unmatched. Here the CDR3 reads CASSPGGDEQYF. As DNA, the CDR3 is TGTGCCAGCTCCCCGGGAGGGGACGAGCAGTACTTC.